A selection of T cell receptor beta chains follows, all from one sample in a study of CD8 T cells in Susac syndrome. TCRdb analysed the immunoSEQ multiplex PCR reads with MiXCR anew, one entry per CDR3 protein. The table records around 130,000 distinct CDR3 sequences, roughly 80% of them present only once. The sample consisted of CD8+ T cells from PBMCs. Receptor source: a human donor with multiple sclerosis. CDR3s include the opening cysteine and the closing phenylalanine or tryptophan. The order of the fields is D gene, CDR3 length, clone size, V gene, J gene, CDR3 protein, CDR3 DNA. D genes are given only for firm matches. Clone sizes are given selectively: once, few, many, or a class where the clone is expanded.

D: .
length: 18
size: .
V: TRBV3-1
J: TRBJ2-1
CDR3: CASSHPPRRSRLYNEQFF
DNA: TGTGCCAGCAGCCACCCGCCACGGAGGTCCAGGCTCTACAATGAGCAGTTCTTC

D: .
length: 13
size: .
V: TRBV2
J: TRBJ2-2
CDR3: CASSAVGPGELFF
DNA: TGTGCCAGCAGTGCGGTAGGCCCCGGGGAGCTGTTTTTT

D: TRBD1
length: 14
size: .
V: TRBV28
J: TRBJ1-4
CDR3: CASKGGQGGEKLFF
DNA: TGTGCCAGCAAAGGGGGACAGGGAGGGGAAAAACTGTTTTTT

D: TRBD1
length: 12
size: .
V: TRBV27
J: TRBJ2-7
CDR3: CASSPTGAEQYF
DNA: TGTGCCAGCAGTCCGACAGGGGCCGAGCAGTACTTC

D: TRBD1
length: 18
size: .
V: TRBV6-4
J: TRBJ2-2
CDR3: CASSAQWTGDLNTGELFF
DNA: TGTGCCAGCAGTGCTCAGTGGACAGGAGACCTGAACACCGGGGAGCTGTTTTTT

D: .
length: 15
size: few
V: TRBV6-5
J: TRBJ1-5
CDR3: CASSSRTASNQPQHF
DNA: TGTGCCAGCAGTTCCCGGACTGCTAGCAATCAGCCCCAGCATTTT

D: TRBD1
length: 13
size: few
V: TRBV6-1
J: TRBJ2-3
CDR3: CASSRQGGDTQYF
DNA: TGTGCCAGCAGTCGACAGGGTGGAGATACGCAGTATTTT

D: TRBD1
length: 17
size: .
V: TRBV24-1
J: TRBJ2-1
CDR3: CATSDDRQGINVNEQFF
DNA: TGTGCCACCAGTGATGATCGACAGGGGATCAATGTAAATGAGCAGTTCTTC

D: .
length: 15
size: once
V: TRBV20-1
J: TRBJ1-1
CDR3: CSADSFQEVNTEAFF
DNA: TGCAGTGCGGACTCGTTTCAGGAGGTTAACACTGAAGCTTTCTTT

D: .
length: 14
size: .
V: TRBV14
J: TRBJ2-5
CDR3: CASSQVAREETQYF
DNA: TGTGCCAGCAGCCAAGTAGCGAGGGAAGAGACCCAGTACTTC

D: .
length: 14
size: .
V: TRBV24-1
J: TRBJ2-3
CDR3: CATSGGSRVDTQYF
DNA: TGTGCCACCAGTGGTGGCAGTCGGGTAGATACGCAGTATTTT

D: .
length: 17
size: .
V: TRBV12-3/TRBV12-4
J: TRBJ2-1
CDR3: CASSLVPHPSSYNEQFF
DNA: TGTGCCAGCAGTTTAGTTCCTCACCCCAGCTCCTACAATGAGCAGTTCTTC

D: .
length: 12
size: once
V: TRBV18
J: TRBJ2-7
CDR3: CASATPGYEQYF
DNA: TGTGCCAGCGCGACCCCCGGCTACGAGCAGTACTTC

D: .
length: 13
size: .
V: TRBV18
J: TRBJ1-2
CDR3: CASSPANLYGYTF
DNA: TGTGCCAGCTCACCAGCAAACCTCTATGGCTACACCTTC

D: .
length: 15
size: .
V: TRBV2
J: TRBJ2-2
CDR3: CASSDLATNTGELFF
DNA: TGTGCCAGCAGTGATCTAGCTACGAACACCGGGGAGCTGTTTTTT

D: TRBD1
length: 15
size: .
V: TRBV4-1
J: TRBJ1-2
CDR3: CASSLGTGSGYGYTF
DNA: TGCGCCAGCAGCCTAGGGACAGGGTCTGGCTATGGCTACACCTTC

D: .
length: 12
size: .
V: TRBV28
J: TRBJ1-1
CDR3: CASKVGGTEAFF
DNA: TGTGCCAGCAAGGTAGGCGGAACTGAAGCTTTCTTT

D: .
length: 15
size: .
V: TRBV19
J: TRBJ1-2
CDR3: CASSIRGSVESGYTF
DNA: TGTGCCAGTAGTATTAGAGGATCCGTAGAGAGTGGCTACACCTTC

D: TRBD1
length: 15
size: .
V: TRBV6-5
J: TRBJ2-3
CDR3: CASSSGQGAGDTQYF
DNA: TGTGCCAGCAGTTCCGGACAGGGGGCCGGAGATACGCAGTATTTT

D: .
length: 15
size: .
V: TRBV19
J: TRBJ2-2
CDR3: CASSISVDPGGELFF
DNA: TGTGCCAGTAGTATCTCGGTTGATCCGGGCGGGGAGCTGTTTTTT

D: .
length: 16
size: once
V: TRBV3-1
J: TRBJ2-1
CDR3: CASSPALAELYNEQFF
DNA: TGTGCCAGCAGTCCTGCATTAGCGGAGCTCTACAATGAGCAGTTCTTC

D: .
length: 14
size: .
V: TRBV6-5
J: TRBJ2-3
CDR3: CASSYLGSTDTQYF
DNA: TGTGCCAGCAGTTACCTCGGTAGCACAGATACGCAGTATTTT

D: .
length: 16
size: .
V: TRBV4-1
J: TRBJ1-1
CDR3: CASSQDRMGARTEAFF
DNA: TGCGCCAGCAGCCAAGACCGGATGGGGGCGAGGACTGAAGCTTTCTTT

D: .
length: 14
size: .
V: TRBV11-3
J: TRBJ2-3
CDR3: CASSPEWGPDTQYF
DNA: TGTGCCAGCAGCCCGGAATGGGGCCCAGATACGCAGTATTTT

D: TRBD2
length: 16
size: few
V: TRBV4-1
J: TRBJ2-1
CDR3: CASSPGASGTSDEQFF
DNA: TGCGCCAGCAGCCCCGGTGCTAGCGGGACCTCGGATGAGCAGTTCTTC

D: TRBD1
length: 15
size: .
V: TRBV24-1
J: TRBJ2-1
CDR3: CATSDPRDRANEQFF
DNA: TGTGCCACCAGTGATCCACGGGACAGGGCAAATGAGCAGTTCTTC

D: .
length: 16
size: .
V: TRBV3-1
J: TRBJ2-1
CDR3: CASSLGYPLGYNEQFF
DNA: TGTGCCAGCAGCCTGGGCTACCCCCTGGGGTACAATGAGCAGTTCTTC